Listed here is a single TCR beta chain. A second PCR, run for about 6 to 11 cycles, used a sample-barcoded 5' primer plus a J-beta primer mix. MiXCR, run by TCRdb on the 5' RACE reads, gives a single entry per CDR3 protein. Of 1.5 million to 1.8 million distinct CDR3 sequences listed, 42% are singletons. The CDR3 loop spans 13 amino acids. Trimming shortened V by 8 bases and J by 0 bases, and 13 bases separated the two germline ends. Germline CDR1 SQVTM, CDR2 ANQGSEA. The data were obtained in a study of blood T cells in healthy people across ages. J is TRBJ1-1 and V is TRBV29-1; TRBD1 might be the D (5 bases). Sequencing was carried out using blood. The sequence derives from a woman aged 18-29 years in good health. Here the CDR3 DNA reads TGCAGCAGCCGGGGACGGATGAACACTGAAGCTTTCTTT. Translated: CSSRGRMNTEAFF.